This T cell receptor (beta chain) was identified in a study of T cell responses to AZD1222 COVID-19 vaccine. Profiling relied on immunoSEQ multiplex PCR, and the TCRdb table lists in-frame clones only, not all of them. The sample contains over 130,000 clones, around nine tenths of which appear only once. This CDR3 contains 15 residues. V shed 2 bases, J shed 4 bases, and the junction held 6 bases outside the gene matches. Sample: peripheral blood, taken on day 0 of AZD1222 vaccination. The genes are TRBV6-7 and TRBJ2-5, with 8 bases identical to TRBD2. TRBV6-7 is an ORF for which the function is uncertain. The clonotype was recovered from an adult in good health. The CDR3 is CASSYVGRESETQYF. Written as DNA, the CDR3 is TGTGCCAGCAGTTACGTCGGGAGGGAATCAGAGACCCAGTACTTC.